Below, 16 T cell receptor beta chains from the same sample are listed, as sequenced in a study of blood T cell repertoires in COVID-19 (dated by TCRdb to the early 2020s). The receptor library was made with the immunoSEQ multiplex PCR assay. TCRdb took over this immuneACCESS table, retaining in-frame rearrangements with V and J assigned. Such tables are incomplete; in checked studies, under half of the missing clones stem from an unresolved V gene, and the remainder is unexplained. The sample has over 200,000 clones on record, about 88% of them singletons. 2.5% to 3.5% of the sample is held by the ten biggest clonotypes. Source material: peripheral blood. These TCRs come from a woman aged 55-69 years with acute or convalescent COVID-19.

The rearrangement links TRBV2 to TRBJ1-2; 7 positions agree with TRBD1. The CDR3 spans 13 residues. Unmatched junction bases numbered 10, after V lost 7 bases and J lost 8 bases. Germline-derived CDR1 and CDR2 are SNHLY and FYNNEI. CDR3 bases: TGTGCCAGCAAACTTACAGGGGAACGCGGCTACACCTTC. As protein: CASKLTGERGYTF.

The chain joins TRBV19 to TRBJ1-5; TRBD1 matches at 11 bases. The V gene's germline CDR1 is LNHDA and CDR2 SQIVND (reference sequence). The CDR3 is 14 residues long. With 7 bases clipped from V and 9 bases from J, the junction kept 8 bases outside the gene matches. The CDR3 DNA sequence: TGTGCCAGTACCTACGGGACAGGGGGGAGGCCCCAGCATTTT. Translation gives CASTYGTGGRPQHF.

This chain uses TRBV12-3 or TRBV12-4 with TRBJ1-2, with 7 bases identical to TRBD1. With V trimmed by 5 bases and J by 8 bases, 8 bases remained unmatched. The CDR3 contains 13 residues. The CDR3 bases are TGTGCCAGCAGTCCCCACAGGGGAGACGGCTACACCTTC. It translates to CASSPHRGDGYTF.

The chain recombines TRBV5-6 with TRBJ2-2; D possibly corresponds to TRBD2 (5 bases). V gave up 3 bases and J gave up 2 bases, with 8 bases separating them. This CDR3 is built from 14 residues. Germline loops: CDR1 SGHDT, CDR2 YYEEEE. The CDR3 reads CASSSTGNTGELFF. CDR3 DNA: TGTGCCAGCAGCTCGACGGGAAACACCGGGGAGCTGTTTTTT.

The V gene is TRBV9, the J gene TRBJ1-4; D ambiguous. Trimming cost V 1 base and J 0 bases, with 10 bases left between them. The CDR3 extends over 16 amino acids. Germline lookup yields CDR1 SGDLS and CDR2 YYNGEE. The CDR3 DNA reads TGTGCCAGCAGCGTATTGGAGGGTTCAACTAATGAAAAACTGTTTTTT. Translating gives CASSVLEGSTNEKLFF. The variable domain in full, completed from reference TRBV9 and TRBJ1-4, reads DSGVTQTPKHLITATGQRVTLRCSPRSGDLSVYWYQQSLDQGLQFLIQYYNGEERAKGNILERFSAQQFPDLHSELNLSSLELGDSALYFCASSVLEGSTNEKLFFGSGTQLSVL.

The chain combines TRBV18 with TRBJ1-2, with TRBD1 matching over 9 bases. The ends lost 3 bases at V and 2 bases at J; junction bases unmatched: 4. CDR1 is KGHSH, CDR2 LQKENI, per germline. This CDR3 comprises 15 residues. In nucleotides, the CDR3 is TGTGCCAGCTCACCCGCGGGACAGGGAAACTATGGCTACACCTTC. Encoded protein: CASSPAGQGNYGYTF.

The gene calls are TRBV6-9 and TRBJ1-1, with 9 bases aligning to TRBD1. This CDR3 has 15 amino acids. V lost 3 bases to trimming and J lost 4 bases; unmatched junction nucleotides: 6. Per the germline V gene, CDR1 is MNHGY and CDR2 is SVAAGI. The CDR3 loop reads CASSYPPGQGTEAFF. CDR3 DNA: TGTGCCAGCAGTTACCCTCCGGGACAGGGCACTGAAGCTTTCTTT.

This clone was observed once. J is TRBJ1-5 and V is TRBV3-1 (or the pseudogene TRBV3-2); D gene uncertain. In germline, CDR1 is LGHDT, CDR2 YNNKEL (reference sequence). V lost 0 bases and J lost 2, with 8 bases in between. There are 15 residues in the CDR3. The chain's CDR3 is CASSQDGYRNQPQHF. CDR3 nucleotide sequence: TGTGCCAGCAGCCAAGACGGGTACCGCAATCAGCCCCAGCATTTT.

The chain joins TRBV2 to TRBJ1-2; the match to TRBD1 covers 10 bases. Germline V CDR1 and CDR2: SNHLY, FYNNEI. V lost 7 bases and J lost 4; bases outside the gene matches: 6. This CDR3 contains 14 residues. CDR3 sequence (DNA): TGTGCCAGCATAAGTGACAGGGGGCCCTATGGCTACACCTTC. This translates into CASISDRGPYGYTF.

V is TRBV2 and J is TRBJ2-7; D uncertain. Germline CDR1 and CDR2: SNHLY and FYNNEI. CDR3 length: 17 residues. V lost 6 bases to trimming and J lost 0 bases, with 21 bases between them. CDR3 sequence: CASRAEYLAASSYEQYF. The DNA of the CDR3 is TGTGCCAGCAGGGCGGAATATTTGGCGGCAAGCTCCTACGAGCAGTACTTC.

The chain combines TRBV11-2 with TRBJ1-5; D gene unclear. Trimming pared 0 bases from V and 4 bases from J, leaving 4 bases between. The CDR3 spans 13 residues. Germline V gene sequence: CDR1 SGHAT, CDR2 FQNNGV. The CDR3 sequence: CASSLEENQPQHF. The CDR3 DNA reads as TGTGCCAGCAGCTTAGAAGAGAATCAGCCCCAGCATTTT.

This clone turned up a few times. CDR3 region: CASSPRIEGTEAFF. The DNA of the CDR3 is TGTGCCAGCTCACCCCGCATCGAGGGCACTGAAGCTTTCTTT. The rearrangement links TRBV18 to TRBJ1-1; no firm D call. Germline V lookup: CDR1 KGHSH, CDR2 LQKENI. V gave up 3 bases and J gave up 4 bases, with 12 bases separating them. The CDR3 has 14 residues. The full variable domain, with the rest looked up from reference TRBV18 and TRBJ1-1, is NAGVMQNPRHLVRRRGQEARLRCSPMKGHSHVYWYRQLPEEGLKFMVYLQKENIIDESGMPKERFSAEFPKEGPSILRIQQVVRGDSAAYFCASSPRIEGTEAFFGQGTRLTVV.

This sequence joins TRBV30 and TRBJ2-7, with D possibly being TRBD2 (5 bases). The CDR3 totals 14 residues. The V end was cut by 0 bases, the J end by 1 base, with 10 bases between. The germline CDR1 and CDR2 sequences are GTSNPN and SVGIG (reference sequence). The CDR3 DNA follows: TGTGCCTGGAGTGTACGGCTAGCATCCTACGAGCAGTACTTC. It encodes CAWSVRLASYEQYF.

V is TRBV3-1 (or the pseudogene TRBV3-2) and J is TRBJ1-3; D unclear. Germline-derived CDR1 and CDR2 are LGHDT and YNNKEL (reference sequence). This CDR3 spans 14 amino acids. Trimming took 2 bases from V and 1 from J, leaving 6 bases between them. This chain's CDR3 is CASSQTMSGNTIYF. Written as DNA, the CDR3 is TGTGCCAGCAGCCAAACAATGTCTGGAAACACCATATATTTT.

The genes are TRBV11-2 and TRBJ1-4, with D possibly matching TRBD1 (6 bases). Germline V CDR1 and CDR2: SGHAT, FQNNGV. Trimming removed 3 bases from V and 7 bases from J, with 18 bases in between. The CDR3 totals 16 residues. CDR3 protein: CASSLGQQGRGEKLFF. The CDR3 DNA follows: TGTGCCAGCAGCTTGGGCCAACAGGGACGGGGTGAAAAACTGTTTTTT. Together with reference TRBV11-2 and TRBJ1-4, the CDR3 gives the full variable domain: EAGVAQSPRYKIIEKRQSVAFWCNPISGHATLYWYQQILGQGPKLLIQFQNNGVVDDSQLPKDRFSAERLKGVDSTLKIQPAKLEDSAVYLCASSLGQQGRGEKLFFGSGTQLSVL.

The gene calls are TRBV19 and TRBJ1-4; D uncertain. Germline values: CDR1 LNHDA, CDR2 SQIVND (reference sequence). The CDR3 consists of 14 residues. Trimming took 4 bases from V and 4 from J, leaving 10 bases between them. The CDR3 nucleotides are TGTGCCAGTAGTACCTCACAATATAATGAAAAACTGTTTTTT. Amino acid sequence: CASSTSQYNEKLFF.